This passage covers 6 T cell receptor beta chains from one sample sequenced in a study of T-cell reconstitution after alpha-beta-depleted transplantation in children. Unique molecular identifiers were incorporated into the prepared TCRbeta library. MiXCR was run by TCRdb on the PCR reads, yielding one entry per CDR3 protein. The sample holds approximately 520,000 distinct CDR3 sequences, 30% to 35% seen once. The source was PBMCs from the stem cell graft donor, collected from the stem cell graft. Receptor source: a human donor who donated a stem cell graft to a child with aplastic anemia.

This clonotype appeared a single time. The gene calls are TRBV5-1 and TRBJ2-3; the D is unclear. This CDR3 spans 13 amino acids. V lost 4 bases to trimming and J lost 0 bases, with 6 bases between them. Germline V gene lookup returns CDR1 SGHRS and CDR2 YFSETQ. In nucleotides, the CDR3 is TGCGCCAGCAGCGTTGCTAGCACAGATACGCAGTATTTT. Translated, it gives CASSVASTDTQYF.

The chain is built from TRBV5-4 and TRBJ2-2, with 9 bases fitting TRBD1. The V segment lost 4 bases and the J segment 1 base; nucleotides outside the gene matches: 8. This CDR3 has 17 amino acids. Germline V gene lookup returns CDR1 SGHNT and CDR2 YYREEE (reference sequence). The DNA for the CDR3 is TGTGCCAGCAGCACCGGACAGGGGAGGCAGAACACCGGGGAGCTGTTTTTT. Protein product: CASSTGQGRQNTGELFF.

The chain has TRBV20-1 and TRBJ1-5; D ambiguous. Germline V lookup: CDR1 DFQATT, CDR2 SNEGSKA (reference sequence). V gave up 4 bases and J gave up 8 bases, with 18 bases separating them. CDR3 length: 14 residues. CDR3 amino acids: CSATVPYPGEPQHF. In DNA form, the CDR3 reads TGCAGTGCTACTGTACCCTATCCCGGTGAGCCCCAGCATTTT.

J is TRBJ1-2 and V is TRBV12-3 or TRBV12-4; 8 bases are a match to TRBD1. The CDR3 covers 14 residues. J lost 1 base, V lost 6 bases, and 4 bases had no gene match. The CDR3 here is CASSRGQDNYGYTF. CDR3 bases: TGTGCCAGCAGCCGGGGACAGGATAACTATGGCTACACCTTC.

This chain links TRBV6-5 with TRBJ2-5; D is undetermined. The V gene's germline CDR1 is MNHEY and CDR2 SVGAGI. The CDR3 has 14 residues. V lost 7 bases to trimming and J lost 2 bases, with 14 bases between them. The CDR3: CASKMQLSQETQYF. Here the CDR3 DNA reads TGTGCCAGCAAAATGCAGCTGAGTCAAGAGACCCAGTACTTC.

V and J are TRBV19 and TRBJ1-5; D is undetermined. Trimming stripped 5 bases from V and 9 bases from J, with 14 bases between. The CDR3 covers 13 residues. Germline values: CDR1 LNHDA, CDR2 SQIVND (reference sequence). The CDR3 spells CASSAQARGPQHF. The DNA for the CDR3 is TGTGCCAGTAGTGCTCAGGCCCGGGGGCCCCAGCATTTT.